This TCR beta chain was obtained from a study of Ad26.COV2.S vaccination and SARS-CoV-2 variants (dated by TCRdb to about 2021). At the level of the whole study: Vaccine-arm donors were drawn from COV1001, a multicentre, randomized, double-blind, placebo-controlled phase I-IIa trial of Ad26.COV2.S in healthy adults. A total of 32 samples were included in the TCR-sequenced set, comprising roughly 19 Ad26.COV2.S vaccine recipients, 5 placebo recipients and 8 SARS-CoV-2 convalescent individuals. Trial participants were randomized into five groups of five: low-dose or high-dose Ad26.COV2.S given once or twice, or placebo on both occasions. Dosing of Ad26.COV2.S was intramuscular, at either 5x10^10 or 1x10^11 viral particles, delivered as one shot or as two shots spaced 56 days apart. Investigators remained blinded to trial group allocation during experiments and outcome assessment. TCRbeta repertoire sequencing was used to assess the specificity and breadth of SARS-CoV-2-reactive T cell receptors after Ad26.COV2.S vaccination.

The immunoSEQ Assay was the method used to sequence TCRbeta CDR3 regions. After extraction, genomic DNA underwent amplification by bias-controlled multiplex PCR, followed by high-throughput sequencing. As for the authors' bioinformatics: To quantify the absolute abundance of every unique TCRbeta CDR3 region, sequences were collapsed and filtered. T cell fraction was estimated by normalizing TCRbeta template counts to usable DNA, with usable DNA measured through amplification of reference genes found in all nucleated cells. Repertoire TCRs were annotated as SARS-CoV-2-specific by exact matching of V gene, CDR3 amino acid sequence and J gene to a known reactive TCR set. The reference SARS-CoV-2 TCR set was obtained from MIRA and was filtered for enrichment in COVID-19-positive ImmuneCODE repertoires, whereby public or cross-reactive TCRs were removed. Drawing on the MIRA antigens, annotated TCRs were analysed further at the level of specific ORF or position within ORF. Breadth was defined as annotated unique rearrangements over total unique productive rearrangements; depth was the summed frequency of those rearrangements. TCR breadth was compared between groups using two-sided Wilcoxon rank-sum tests. Drawn from immuneACCESS, this table holds only the in-frame rearrangements with V and J called that TCRdb kept. Clones are partly lost; checked studies trace under half to an unresolved V gene and leave the rest unexplained. V, J and clone size are taken as reported in that table, and D and trimming were inferred from the DNA itself. This sample lists over 400,000 clones; roughly 87% were detected once. The biggest ten clones account for 2.5% to 3% of the sample.

The label giving this sample's treatment or condition can be read as: some 20 received Ad26.COV2.S at low or high dose, single or two shots; about 5 received placebo; per-sample allocation not given. For vaccine and placebo recipients, repertoires were sequenced using samples collected on day 63 after the first injection. Between 29 July and 7 August 2020, Cohort 1b enrolled 25 adults aged 18-55 years at one site in Boston, USA. As a vaccine, Ad26.COV2.S was a replication-incompetent adenovirus type 26 vector that expressed a prefusion-stabilized SARS-CoV-2 spike protein derived from the original Wuhan strain. According to the germline V gene, CDR1 reads ENHRY and CDR2 reads SYGVKD. V gives up 10 bases and J gives up 4 bases, and the segment between their germline ends measures 15 bases. From cysteine to phenylalanine, the CDR3 is 13 amino acids long. The CDR3 DNA has 39 bases and is translated from base 1.

Study-wide findings and limitations: The authors noted that total T cell responses may have been underestimated by the TCR breadth and depth analyses. Spike-specific TCR breadth was higher in Ad26.COV2.S recipients than in placebo recipients (P = 0.0014). The study was not powered for comparison of responses between vaccine doses or regimens. Substantial breadth of spike-specific CD8+ and CD4+ T cell responses was reported after vaccination. Vaccine and placebo recipients had comparable non-spike TCR breadth, which fits with the vaccine containing only spike.

Comments on this clone: This receptor's antigen is unknown. No clone much larger than this one lies a single base away; base qualities are absent.

This sequence uses TRBV10-3 and TRBJ2-3; TRBD2 could be the D gene, as 7 bases match. The clonotype was recovered from a person between 18 and 60 years old who received the Ad26.COV2.S COVID-19 vaccine or a placebo. The specimen was peripheral blood, collected in a trial of Ad26.COV2.S vaccine versus placebo. The CDR3 amino acid sequence is: CATGGPVADTQYF. The DNA sequence is as follows: TGTGCCACCGGGGGGCCTGTGGCAGATACGCAGTATTTT.